Listed here are 8 T cell receptor beta chains from one sample, sequenced in a study of PD-1 blockade in classical Hodgkin lymphoma (TCRdb year 2020). Receptor libraries were prepared by the immunoSEQ multiplex PCR assay. TCRdb carries this immuneACCESS record with in-frame sequences only. Its versions omit some clonotypes, under half of them owing to an unresolved V gene in the studies checked, with the rest unexplained. Within this sample are approximately 46,000 clones, with around 70% of them counted one time only. More than 9.5% of the sample lies in the top ten. Sample time point, as interpreted from the label and publication: cycle 1 day 1 (C1D1), immediately before nivolumab initiation. Relapse after autologous stem cell transplantation had occurred in all trial patients, and cohorts A, B and C were distinguished by prior brentuximab vedotin exposure. The source was peripheral blood mononuclear cells (PBMCs), collected at baseline. These receptors came from a human donor with classical Hodgkin lymphoma.

The chain joins TRBV27 to TRBJ1-5, with TRBD1 matching over 8 bases. With V trimmed by 5 bases and J by 3 bases, 3 bases remained unmatched. This CDR3 is built from 14 residues. Germline assignment: CDR1 MNHEY and CDR2 SMNVEV (reference sequence). The CDR3: CASSRTGNNQPQHF. CDR3 coding DNA: TGTGCCAGCAGTAGGACAGGGAACAATCAGCCCCAGCATTTT.

The chain recombines TRBV13 with TRBJ1-1; TRBD1 is a possible D gene (6 bases). The CDR3 has 16 amino acids. Germline-derived CDR1 and CDR2 are PRHDT and FYEKMQ (reference sequence). The V end lost 2 bases, the J end lost 1 base, and 14 bases lay between the germline ends. Here the CDR3 reads CASSLIPRGKNTEAFF. The CDR3 bases are TGTGCCAGCAGCTTAATCCCAAGGGGGAAGAACACTGAAGCTTTCTTT.

This chain joins TRBV28 and TRBJ1-1; TRBD1 is a possible D gene (6 bases). V lost 3 bases and J lost 8, with 10 bases in between. Germline V gene data show CDR1 as MDHEN and CDR2 as SYDVKM. The CDR3 has 12 amino acids. CDR3 in DNA: TGTGCCAGCAGTTTTTTAGGGGGGGAAGCTTTCTTT. It is translated as CASSFLGGEAFF.

The chain is built from TRBV7-9 and TRBJ1-2, with 8 bases lining up with TRBD1. After removal of 4 bases from V and 3 bases from J, the junction contained 7 bases not matched to a gene. Germline V lookup: CDR1 SEHNR, CDR2 FQNEAQ (reference sequence). This CDR3 contains 15 residues. The CDR3, as DNA: TGTGCCAGCAGCTCTACAGGGGGGGCTGACTATGGCTACACCTTC. This translates into CASSSTGGADYGYTF.

This clone rates as medium-sized. The CDR3 reads CASSLTSNFYEQYF. DNA for the CDR3: TGTGCCAGCAGTTTGACCAGCAATTTCTACGAGCAGTACTTC. V is TRBV28 and J is TRBJ2-7; D unclear. The CDR3 contains 14 residues. In germline, CDR1 is MDHEN, CDR2 SYDVKM. V was pared by 3 bases and J by 3 bases, with 12 bases between.

The chain joins TRBV2 to TRBJ2-2, with D possibly matching TRBD1 (5 bases). The germline V and J ends were trimmed by 5 bases and 2 bases, with 12 bases remaining between them. The germline V gene has CDR1 SNHLY and CDR2 FYNNEI. The CDR3 is made up of 15 amino acids. CDR3 sequence: CASSKNQGNTGELFF. In nucleotides, the CDR3 is TGTGCCAGCAGTAAAAACCAGGGTAACACCGGGGAGCTGTTTTTT.

V is TRBV9 and J is TRBJ2-5; weak D call: TRBD2 (5 bases). The closer fit of TRBJ2-7 to the DNA end suggests the J call may be wrong. This CDR3 is built from 14 residues. CDR1 is SGDLS, CDR2 YYNGEE, per germline. This chain's CDR3 is CASSVDGETHEQYF. DNA of the CDR3: TGTGCCAGCAGCGTTGATGGGGAGACACACGAGCAGTACTTC.

This clone was seen only a few times. The V call is TRBV10-3, the J call TRBJ2-1, with 12 bases matching TRBD2. J was trimmed by 3 bases and V by 3 bases; bases with no gene match: 3. Germline-derived CDR1 and CDR2 are ENHRY and SYGVKD. This CDR3 region has 16 residues. This chain's CDR3 is CAISDPTSGGYNEQFF. As DNA, the CDR3 is TGTGCCATCAGTGATCCGACTAGCGGGGGCTACAATGAGCAGTTCTTC.